The 26 T cell receptor beta chains in this list originate from one sample, sequenced in a study of early T cells in non-severe SARS-CoV-2 infection. TCRdb reprocessed the 5' RACE reads with MiXCR, giving one entry per CDR3 protein. The sample carries 65,000 to 95,000 distinct CDR3 sequences, less than 20% recorded once. The sequenced sample consisted of whole blood. The receptors come from an adult who was a healthcare worker with PCR-confirmed SARS-CoV-2 infection or an uninfected control (not recorded which).

The V gene is TRBV29-1, the J gene TRBJ2-7; D unclear. Germline V gene data show CDR1 as SQVTM and CDR2 as ANQGSEA. V lost 7 bases to trimming and J lost 3 bases, with 10 bases between them. The CDR3 has 11 residues. This CDR3 reads CSALSHYEQYF. CDR3 DNA sequence: TGCAGCGCCCTAAGCCACTACGAGCAGTACTTC.

This clonotype has only a few counts. J is TRBJ1-2 and V is TRBV24-1, with D hard to call. The CDR3 contains 14 residues. Germline CDR1 KGHDR, CDR2 SFDVKD. Trimming removed 5 bases from V and 2 bases from J, with 11 bases in between. The CDR3 loop is CATSGLTENYGYTF. The DNA for the CDR3 is TGTGCCACCAGTGGCCTTACAGAGAACTATGGCTACACCTTC.

The chain links TRBV20-1 to TRBJ2-1; D could derive from TRBD1 or TRBD2 (5 bases each). The germline V gene encodes CDR1 DFQATT and CDR2 SNEGSKA (reference sequence). V was cut by 5 bases and J by 6 bases, with 14 bases left in between. The CDR3 spans 13 residues. The CDR3 DNA reads as TGCAGTGCTCCGGGACGGGTTACCAATGAGCAGTTCTTC. Its translation is CSAPGRVTNEQFF.

V usage is TRBV15 and J usage is TRBJ1-1; a weak D match, TRBD1 (5 bases). Germline CDR1 is LNHNV and CDR2 is YYDKDF (reference sequence). Trimming left V 0 bases short and J 3 bases short, with 20 bases between. This CDR3 has 18 residues. This chain's CDR3 is CATSRDWLRDLYDTEAFF. The CDR3 region has the DNA TGTGCCACCAGCAGAGATTGGCTCCGGGACCTCTACGACACTGAAGCTTTCTTT.

This clonotype was seen a few times. This chain links TRBV5-8 with TRBJ2-7; 7 bases match TRBD1. The CDR3 runs 14 residues. J lost 6 bases, V lost 10 bases, and 16 bases had no gene match. The germline gives CDR1 SGHTS, CDR2 YDEGEE. The CDR3 DNA sequence: TGTGCCTCAAAATTCGACAGGGCCAGGGTCGAGCAGTACTTC. This sequence encodes CASKFDRARVEQYF.

This clonotype was seen many times. The chain carries TRBV7-3 and TRBJ1-1; TRBD1 agrees at 7 bases. CDR3 length: 14 amino acids. CDR1 and CDR2 from the germline V gene are SGHTA and FQGTGA. V was clipped by 8 bases and J by 1 base; unmatched bases: 7. CDR3 DNA: TGTGCCAGCGCAGGGGGGCGCGGGAACACTGAAGCTTTCTTT. It translates to CASAGGRGNTEAFF.

This clonotype appeared a few times. The chain carries TRBV12-3 or TRBV12-4 and TRBJ2-7; possibly TRBD1 for D (6 bases). Trimming stripped 3 bases from V and 2 bases from J, with 11 bases between. The CDR3 runs to 14 residues. As DNA, the CDR3 is TGTGCCAGCAGTTTTTGGGGGCCCACCTACGAGCAGTACTTC. Protein product: CASSFWGPTYEQYF.

This clonotype occurred a few times. This rearrangement joins TRBV7-9 to TRBJ1-1, with 8 bases lining up with TRBD1. Per germline, CDR1 SEHNR and CDR2 FQNEAQ (reference sequence). V trimming: 5 bases; J trimming: 5 bases; junction bases outside the gene matches: 16. This CDR3 has 17 residues. The CDR3 spells CASSPLLTGVRGTEAFF. The DNA for the CDR3 is TGTGCCAGCAGCCCACTGCTGACAGGGGTTAGAGGAACTGAAGCTTTCTTT.

This clonotype was detected many times. The V gene is TRBV10-2, the J gene TRBJ2-3; D possibly corresponds to TRBD2 (6 bases). Germline V gene sequence: CDR1 WSHSY, CDR2 SAAADI. This CDR3 region has 16 residues. Trimming took off 2 bases at V and 2 bases at J, with 14 bases between the two ends. The CDR3 sequence is CASSEGSGLYTDTQYF. CDR3 nucleotide sequence: TGCGCCAGCAGTGAGGGGAGTGGACTATACACAGATACGCAGTATTTT.

Only a few counts were recorded for this clonotype. The chain employs TRBV2 and TRBJ2-1; D is unclear. The CDR3 has 11 amino acids. The germline V gene encodes CDR1 SNHLY and CDR2 FYNNEI. V lost 4 bases to trimming and J lost 5 bases, with 3 bases between them. The CDR3 protein is CASSANNEQFF. As DNA, the CDR3 is TGTGCCAGCAGTGCAAACAATGAGCAGTTCTTC.

This chain joins TRBV7-8 and TRBJ2-7; D call uncertain. The germline V and J ends were trimmed by 1 base and 5 bases, with 9 bases remaining between them. CDR1 and CDR2 (germline): SGHVS, FQNEAQ. CDR3 size: 13 residues. CDR3 coding DNA: TGTGCCAGCAGCTTAGTTCCTGGGGACGAGCAGTACTTC. Protein product: CASSLVPGDEQYF. The variable domain in full, with the rest retrieved from reference TRBV7-8 and TRBJ2-7, is GAGVSQSPRYKVAKRGQDVALRCDPISGHVSLFWYQQALGQGPEFLTYFQNEAQLDKSGLPSDRFFAERPEGSVSTLKIQRTQQEDSAVYLCASSLVPGDEQYFGPGTRLTVT.

V gene TRBV2 combines with J gene TRBJ2-5, with D possibly TRBD1 on 5 matching bases. CDR1 and CDR2 (germline): SNHLY, FYNNEI. Trimming stripped 10 bases from V and 2 bases from J, with 11 bases between. This CDR3 has 12 amino acids. CDR3 sequence (DNA): TGTGCCACTGGGGCGTTACAAGAGACCCAGTACTTC. Protein: CATGALQETQYF.

V and J are TRBV5-1 and TRBJ2-5; perhaps D is TRBD1 or TRBD2 (5 bases each). Germline V gives CDR1 SGHRS, CDR2 YFSETQ. The ends were cut back, 1 base at V and 4 bases at J, with 14 bases in the middle. This CDR3 comprises 15 residues. CDR3 in DNA: TGCGCCAGCAGCTTGAAGCTGCCGGGGCCAGAGACCCAGTACTTC. Its translation: CASSLKLPGPETQYF.

This chain links TRBV7-8 with TRBJ2-1; tentatively, D is TRBD2 (5 bases). The germline V and J ends were trimmed by 5 bases and 10 bases, with 9 bases remaining between them. The CDR3 is made up of 11 amino acids. Looked up from germline, CDR1 is SGHVS and CDR2 is FQNEAQ. The CDR3 bases are TGTGCCAGCAGCCCCAGCGGAGAGCAGTTCTTC. It yields the protein CASSPSGEQFF.

This clonotype was observed a handful of times. The CDR3 sequence is CSARAGNYGYTF. The CDR3 DNA reads TGCAGTGCCCGAGCAGGGAACTATGGCTACACCTTC. V usage is TRBV20-1 and J usage is TRBJ1-2; tentatively, D is TRBD1 (5 bases). Germline values: CDR1 DFQATT, CDR2 SNEGSKA (reference sequence). This CDR3 is 12 amino acids long. V was pared by 6 bases and J by 2 bases, with 10 bases between.

The table lists this clonotype with many counts. V usage is TRBV19 and J usage is TRBJ2-3; no clear D gene. The V end lost 3 bases, the J end lost 3 bases, and 13 bases lay between the germline ends. This CDR3 has 15 residues. The V gene's germline CDR1 is LNHDA and CDR2 SQIVND (reference sequence). The CDR3 region is CASSIVSSVTDTQYF. The DNA for the CDR3 is TGTGCCAGTAGTATTGTCAGCTCGGTAACAGATACGCAGTATTTT. The whole variable domain, filled in from reference TRBV19 and TRBJ2-3, reads DGGITQSPKYLFRKEGQNVTLSCEQNLNHDAMYWYRQDPGQGLRLIYYSQIVNDFQKGDIAEGYSVSREKKESFPLTVTSAQKNPTAFYLCASSIVSSVTDTQYFGPGTRLTVL.

This sequence joins TRBV12-2 and TRBJ2-1; the D call TRBD2 from the table was never checked on the DNA. TRBV12-2 is tagged as a pseudogene. The CDR3 is made up of 20 amino acids. Here the CDR3 DNA reads TGTGCAAGTCGCTTCCGACGGGGGACTAGCTCCTATAGCTCCTACAATGAGCAGTTCTTC. This gives the protein CASRFRRGTSSYSSYNEQFF.

The rearrangement joins TRBV30 to TRBJ1-4; 8 nucleotides agree with TRBD1. The CDR3 runs to 13 residues. The germline V gene encodes CDR1 GTSNPN and CDR2 SVGIG (reference sequence). V dropped 4 bases and J dropped 8; count of bases not matched to a gene: 6. This chain's CDR3 is CAWKVTGGEKLFF. CDR3 DNA sequence: TGTGCCTGGAAGGTTACAGGGGGAGAAAAACTGTTTTTT.

The rearrangement links TRBV11-2 to TRBJ1-1; D call uncertain. The CDR3 loop spans 12 amino acids. Germline lookup yields CDR1 SGHAT and CDR2 FQNNGV. V was trimmed by 6 bases and J by 1 base, leaving 6 bases between them. DNA for the CDR3: TGTGCCAGCAGTCGGCCGAACACTGAAGCTTTCTTT. Protein product: CASSRPNTEAFF.

This clonotype was counted at least ten times. The chain joins TRBV12-3 or TRBV12-4 to TRBJ2-5; 8 bases are shared with TRBD1. This CDR3 spans 16 amino acids. V lost 6 bases, J lost 2 bases, and 11 bases stayed unmatched. CDR3 protein: CASSLRQGKGQETQYF. CDR3 DNA: TGTGCCAGCAGCCTTAGACAGGGGAAAGGTCAAGAGACCCAGTACTTC.

The chain combines TRBV18 with TRBJ2-7; D is unresolved. The V gene's germline CDR1 is KGHSH and CDR2 LQKENI. Trimming left V 3 bases short and J 3 bases short, with 18 bases between. There are 16 residues in the CDR3. The CDR3 here is CASSPAVPTSVYEQYF. The DNA for the CDR3 is TGTGCCAGCTCACCGGCCGTGCCGACAAGCGTCTACGAGCAGTACTTC.

This clonotype was picked up a small number of times. The chain combines TRBV4-2 with TRBJ2-1; perhaps D is TRBD1 or TRBD2 (5 bases each). Germline values: CDR1 LGHNA, CDR2 YNFKEQ. The CDR3 is 17 residues long. V was shortened by 2 bases and J by 5 bases, with 19 bases between the two germline ends. The CDR3 sequence: CASSQSSWGSLNNEQFF. CDR3 in DNA: TGTGCCAGCAGCCAATCCAGCTGGGGGAGTCTGAACAATGAGCAGTTCTTC.

This clonotype was seen more than once but under ten times. The V gene is TRBV6-9, the J gene TRBJ1-2; tentatively, D is TRBD1 (5 bases). V was cut by 6 bases and J by 2 bases, with 16 bases left in between. Germline V gene data show CDR1 as MNHGY and CDR2 as SVAAGI. This CDR3 has 15 amino acids. The CDR3 here is CASRYEEGNNYGYTF. CDR3 DNA sequence: TGTGCCAGCAGGTACGAGGAGGGGAACAACTATGGCTACACCTTC.

The V call is TRBV6-1, the J call TRBJ1-1; D ambiguous. The germline V and J ends were trimmed by 2 bases and 2 bases, with 12 bases remaining between them. Germline values: CDR1 MNHNS, CDR2 SASEGT. This CDR3 contains 15 residues. CDR3 bases: TGTGCCAGCAGTGAATTCGGGGTCGACAACACTGAAGCTTTCTTT. Its translation is CASSEFGVDNTEAFF.

This clonotype was seen more than once but under ten times. V usage is TRBV7-3 and J usage is TRBJ2-2; D call uncertain. Germline values: CDR1 SGHTA, CDR2 FQGTGA. The CDR3 has 15 amino acids. Deletions cut 1 base from V and 4 bases from J, with 10 bases between. The CDR3 reads CASSLSPTATGELFF. CDR3 bases: TGTGCCAGCAGCTTAAGCCCCACGGCCACCGGGGAGCTGTTTTTT.

CDR3 coding DNA: TGTGCCAGCAGCTTAGATCAGGGTTCCTACAATGAGCAGTTCTTC. This sequence encodes CASSLDQGSYNEQFF. The gene calls are TRBV7-2 and TRBJ2-1, with TRBD1 as a possible D gene (5 bases). The V end was cut by 1 base, the J end by 1 base, with 8 bases between. The CDR3 extends over 15 amino acids. The germline gives CDR1 SGHTA, CDR2 FQGNSA.